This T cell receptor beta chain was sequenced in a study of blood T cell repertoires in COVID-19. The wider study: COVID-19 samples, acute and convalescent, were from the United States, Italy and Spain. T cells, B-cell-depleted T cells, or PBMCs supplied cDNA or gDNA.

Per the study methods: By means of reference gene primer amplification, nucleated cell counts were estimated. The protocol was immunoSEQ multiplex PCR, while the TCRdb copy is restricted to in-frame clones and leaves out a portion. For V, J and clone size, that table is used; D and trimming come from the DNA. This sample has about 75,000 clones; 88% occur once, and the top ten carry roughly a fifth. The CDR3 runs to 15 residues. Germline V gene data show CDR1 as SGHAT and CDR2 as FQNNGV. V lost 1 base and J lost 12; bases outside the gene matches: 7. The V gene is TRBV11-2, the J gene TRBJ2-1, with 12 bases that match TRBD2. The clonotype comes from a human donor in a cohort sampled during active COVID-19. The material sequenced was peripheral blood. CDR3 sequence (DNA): TGTGCCAGCAGCTTAGCTAGCGGGAGGGCTGCGGGGCAGTTCTTC. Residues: CASSLASGRAAGQFF.